There are many counts of the clone carrying this TCR beta chain. Its antigen remains unknown. This record comes from a study of T-cell reconstitution after alpha-beta-depleted transplantation in children. General study findings and limits: T cells produced anew were the main source of T-cell counts and diversity one year after transplant.

Unique molecular identifiers were incorporated during preparation of the TCRbeta library. MiXCR, applied by TCRdb to the PCR reads, yields one record per CDR3 protein. The sample consists of tens of thousands of distinct CDR3 sequences, over 15% of them appearing once. Deletions cut 0 bases from V and 2 bases from J, with 15 bases between. The CDR3 length is 17 residues. CDR1 SGDLS and CDR2 YYNGEE come from the germline V gene. The chain carries TRBV9 and TRBJ2-1, with D possibly being TRBD2 (5 bases). The clonotype was recovered from a male patient aged 2 to 10 who had a stem cell transplant for acute lymphoblastic leukemia, so the T cells may come from the graft donor. The sample here was PBMCs, mostly from graft donor cells, taken 360 days after TCRalphabeta/CD19-depleted stem cell transplant. CDR3 sequence reads: CASSVGSAGWAYNEQFF. CDR3 DNA sequence: TGTGCCAGCAGCGTAGGTTCCGCGGGTTGGGCCTACAATGAGCAGTTCTTC. The whole variable domain, filled in from reference TRBV9 and TRBJ2-1, reads DSGVTQTPKHLITATGQRVTLRCSPRSGDLSVYWYQQSLDQGLQFLIQYYNGEERAKGNILERFSAQQFPDLHSELNLSSLELGDSALYFCASSVGSAGWAYNEQFFGPGTRLTVL.